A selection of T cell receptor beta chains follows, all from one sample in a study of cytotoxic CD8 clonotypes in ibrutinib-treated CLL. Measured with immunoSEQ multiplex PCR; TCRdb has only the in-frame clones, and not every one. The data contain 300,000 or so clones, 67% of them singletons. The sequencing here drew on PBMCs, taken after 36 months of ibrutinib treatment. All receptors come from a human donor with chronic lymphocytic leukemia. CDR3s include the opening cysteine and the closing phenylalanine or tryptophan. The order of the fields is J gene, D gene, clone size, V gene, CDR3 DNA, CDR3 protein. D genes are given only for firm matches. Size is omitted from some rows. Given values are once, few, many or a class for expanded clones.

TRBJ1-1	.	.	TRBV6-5	TGTGCCAGCATGGGCAACTTGAACACTGAAGCTTTCTTT	CASMGNLNTEAFF
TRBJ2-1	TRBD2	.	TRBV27	TGTGCCAGCAGTTTTAAAGGACTAGACTACAATGAGCAGTTCTTC	CASSFKGLDYNEQFF
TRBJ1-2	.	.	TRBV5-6	TGTGCCAGCAGCCCTTATGACAGTTGGTATGGCTACACCTTC	CASSPYDSWYGYTF
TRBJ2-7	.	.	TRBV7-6	TGTGCCAGCAGCTACAGGGTAAACTACGAGCAGTACTTC	CASSYRVNYEQYF
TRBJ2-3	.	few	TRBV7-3	TGTGCCAGCAGCTTTAAACAGGGAGATACGCAGTATTTT	CASSFKQGDTQYF
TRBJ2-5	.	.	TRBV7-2	TGTGCCAGCAGCCACAGGGATCCCTGGAAGACCCAGTACTTC	CASSHRDPWKTQYF
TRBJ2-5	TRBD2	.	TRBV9	TGTGCCAGCAGCGTAGCCTGGCGGGAGAGTCAAGAGACCCAGTACTTC	CASSVAWRESQETQYF
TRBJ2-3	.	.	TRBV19	TGTGCCAGTAGTATCCGCGGCTGGGACACAGATACGCAGTATTTT	CASSIRGWDTDTQYF
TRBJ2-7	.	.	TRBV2	TGTGCCAGCACCGGACCCTCTTCCTACGAGCAGTACTTC	CASTGPSSYEQYF
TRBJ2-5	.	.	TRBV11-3	TGTGCCAGCAGCCGTACAGGAGAAGAGACCCAGTACTTC	CASSRTGEETQYF
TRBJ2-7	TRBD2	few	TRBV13	TGTGCCAGCAGCTTAGGGGCTAGCGGGATGGTGTACTTC	CASSLGASGMVYF
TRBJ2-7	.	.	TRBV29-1	TGCAGCGTTGAAGTTGGGGGGTACGAGCAGTACTTC	CSVEVGGYEQYF
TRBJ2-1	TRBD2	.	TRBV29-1	TGCAGCGCCCTAGCGGAAAGCTCCTACAATGAGCAGTTCTTC	CSALAESSYNEQFF
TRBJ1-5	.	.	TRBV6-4	TGTGCCAGCAGTGACCCACCGGGACGGCATAGCAATCAGCCCCAGCATTTT	CASSDPPGRHSNQPQHF
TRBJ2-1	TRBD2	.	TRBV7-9	TGTGCCAGCAACGAGGATAGGACTAGTAATGAGCAGTTCTTC	CASNEDRTSNEQFF
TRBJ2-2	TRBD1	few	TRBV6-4	TGTGCCAGCAGTGACTCGAACAGGGGTTTGGACACCGGGGAGCTGTTTTTT	CASSDSNRGLDTGELFF
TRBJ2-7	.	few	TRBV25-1	TGTGCCAGCAGTGACCCTACCCTCGACCACGAGCAGTACTTC	CASSDPTLDHEQYF
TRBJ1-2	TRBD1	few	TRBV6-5	TGTGCCAGCAGTTACGTTGGCTCAGGGGGATATGGCTACACCTTC	CASSYVGSGGYGYTF
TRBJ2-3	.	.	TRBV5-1	TGCGCCAGCAGCTTGTATTGGGGAGGAGATACGCAGTATTTT	CASSLYWGGDTQYF
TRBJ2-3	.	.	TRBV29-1	TGCAGCTCCGGACTATTTACAGATACGCAGTATTTT	CSSGLFTDTQYF
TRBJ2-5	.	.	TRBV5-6	TGTGCCAGCAGCTTGGAGGGGACCCCGTACCAAGAGACCCAGTACTTC	CASSLEGTPYQETQYF
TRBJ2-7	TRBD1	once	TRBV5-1	TGCGCCAGCAGCCCCGACGGGACAGGGGCGGGGGAGCAGTACTTC	CASSPDGTGAGEQYF
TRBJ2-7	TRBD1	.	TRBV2	TGTGCCAGCAGTGAATGGGGACAGGGTGCCTACGAGCAGTACTTC	CASSEWGQGAYEQYF
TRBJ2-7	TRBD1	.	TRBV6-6	TGTGCCAGCAGGCGACAGGGGAGCTCCTACGAGCAGTACTTC	CASRRQGSSYEQYF
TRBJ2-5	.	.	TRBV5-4	TGTGCCAGCAGCCACACTGGGATTCAGGAGACCCAGTACTTC	CASSHTGIQETQYF
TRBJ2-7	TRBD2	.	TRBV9	TGTGCCAGCAGCCCACGGGAGGGTAGCCCGCCCGAGCAGTACTTC	CASSPREGSPPEQYF
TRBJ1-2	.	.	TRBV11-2	TGTGCCAGCAGCTTAGTCCGGGGGAGCGGCTACACCTTC	CASSLVRGSGYTF
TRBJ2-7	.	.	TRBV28	TGTGCCAGCAGTTTCGGCAGCCGCCCGTATGTTTACGAGCAGTACTTC	CASSFGSRPYVYEQYF
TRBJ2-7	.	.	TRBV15	TGTGCCACCAGCAGAGAACGGACAGCCCGCTCCTACGAGCAGTACTTC	CATSRERTARSYEQYF
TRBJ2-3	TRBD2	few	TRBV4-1	TGCGCCAGCAGCCAAGAAGGAGGCGGGGGGGCAAGAGATACGCAGTATTTT	CASSQEGGGGARDTQYF
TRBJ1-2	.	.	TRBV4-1	TGCGCCAGCAGCCTGGGAAGCGGCTACACCTTC	CASSLGSGYTF
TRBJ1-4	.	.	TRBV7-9	TGTGCCAGCAGCTTACTTGGCGGCCCTCACTTTTTT	CASSLLGGPHFF
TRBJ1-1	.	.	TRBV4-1	TGCGCCAGCAGTCAACGAGGGTACACTGAAGCTTTCTTT	CASSQRGYTEAFF
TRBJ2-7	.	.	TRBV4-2	TGTGCCAGCAGCCCCTTAGGGGGTGGAGCGGGGAACTACGAGCAGTACTTC	CASSPLGGGAGNYEQYF
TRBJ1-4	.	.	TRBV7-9	TGTGCCAGCAGCTTAGTTCAGGGTTTAAATGAAAAACTGTTTTTT	CASSLVQGLNEKLFF
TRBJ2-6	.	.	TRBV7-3	TGTGCCAGCAGCCCTAGAAATGAGGGAGTCTCTGGGGCCAACGTCCTGACTTTC	CASSPRNEGVSGANVLTF
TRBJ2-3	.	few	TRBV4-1	TGCGCCAGCAGCCATAGGGCTCTAGCGAGGGATACGCAGTATTTT	CASSHRALARDTQYF
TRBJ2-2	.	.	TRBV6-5	TGTGCCAGCAGTCCCAGGGTAGTCACCGGGGAGCTGTTTTTT	CASSPRVVTGELFF
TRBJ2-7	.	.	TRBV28	TGTGCCAGCAGTTTAGCTAACCCAGGGCTTGGGTACGAGCAGTACTTC	CASSLANPGLGYEQYF
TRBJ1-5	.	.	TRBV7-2	TGTGCCAGCAGCTTAGTTTGGGGGGCAGGTAGGGATCAGCCCCAGCATTTT	CASSLVWGAGRDQPQHF
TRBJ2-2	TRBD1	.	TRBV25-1	TGTGCCAGCAGTGGCCCGGGACAGGGTAGCACCGGGGAGCTGTTTTTT	CASSGPGQGSTGELFF
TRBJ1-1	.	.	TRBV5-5	TGTGCCAGCAGCTTGTTGTCCGGGTTGGGCACTGAAGCTTTCTTT	CASSLLSGLGTEAFF
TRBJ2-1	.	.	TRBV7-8	TGTGCCAGCAGCTTAGACGAGGTTTACAATGAGCAGTTCTTC	CASSLDEVYNEQFF
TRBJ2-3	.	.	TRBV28	TGTGCCAGCAGTGGGCCTAGCACAGATACGCAGTATTTT	CASSGPSTDTQYF
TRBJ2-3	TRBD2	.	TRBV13	TGTGCCAGCAGCTTAAGACTAGCGGGGGGGCCAGATACGCAGTATTTT	CASSLRLAGGPDTQYF
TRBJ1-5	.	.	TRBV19	TGTGCCAGTAGTATAAAGGGCAGGGGTAGCAATCAGCCCCAGCATTTT	CASSIKGRGSNQPQHF
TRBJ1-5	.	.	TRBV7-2	TGTGCCAGCAGCATGCTACAGGGCGCTCAGCCCCAGCATTTT	CASSMLQGAQPQHF
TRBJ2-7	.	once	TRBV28	TGTGCCAGCAGCCCCGCAGGGGTTGTGTACGAGCAGTACTTC	CASSPAGVVYEQYF
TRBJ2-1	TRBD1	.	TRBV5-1	TGCGCCAGCAGCATGTGGACAGGGCTCAATGAGCAGTTCTTC	CASSMWTGLNEQFF
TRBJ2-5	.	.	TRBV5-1	TGCGCCAGCACCCCCCCGGGGCGGGTGGTGACCCAGTACTTC	CASTPPGRVVTQYF
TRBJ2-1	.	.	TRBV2	TGTGCCAGCAGTGACAGGGTGAATGAGCAGTTCTTC	CASSDRVNEQFF
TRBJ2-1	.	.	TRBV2	TGTGCCAGCAGTGAAGGGAATGAGCAGTTCTTC	CASSEGNEQFF
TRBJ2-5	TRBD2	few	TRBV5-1	TGCGCCAGCAGCTTGGCTAGCGGTCAAGAGACCCAGTACTTC	CASSLASGQETQYF
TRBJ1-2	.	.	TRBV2	TGTGCCAGCAGTGATAACAGGAGAAAGTATGGCTACACCTTC	CASSDNRRKYGYTF